Below, 9 T cell receptor beta chains from the same sample are listed, as sequenced in a study of T cell repertoires in cytomegalovirus infection. MiXCR, run by TCRdb on the reads, gives a single entry per CDR3 protein. In the table there are about 740,000 distinct CDR3 sequences, roughly 36% of which are singletons. Sequencing was carried out using PBMCs. The receptor set was obtained from a human donor in good health (CMV status not recorded). Some clones in this sample may be carry-over from other donors' samples.

The table lists this clonotype with a few counts. V and J are TRBV19 and TRBJ2-7, with 11 bases aligning to TRBD1. This CDR3 comprises 15 residues. The J segment lost 3 bases and the V segment lost 3 bases, leaving 4 bases of the junction unmatched. Germline assignment: CDR1 LNHDA and CDR2 SQIVND (reference sequence). CDR3: CASSIGGQGDYEQYF. The CDR3 DNA follows: TGTGCCAGTAGTATCGGGGGACAGGGGGACTACGAGCAGTACTTC.

This clonotype was found many times. V usage is TRBV6-1 and J usage is TRBJ1-4; D not certain. V was trimmed by 10 bases and J by 5 bases, leaving 14 bases between them. Germline values: CDR1 MNHNS, CDR2 SASEGT. The CDR3 is 13 amino acids. CDR3 sequence reads: CATGEVPNEKLFF. The CDR3 coding sequence is TGTGCCACCGGGGAGGTCCCGAATGAAAAACTGTTTTTT.

The V and J genes are TRBV19 and TRBJ2-1; 10 nucleotides match TRBD2. The V segment lost 3 bases and the J segment 5 bases; nucleotides outside the gene matches: 10. Germline-derived CDR1 and CDR2 are LNHDA and SQIVND (reference sequence). The CDR3 runs to 17 residues. Written as DNA, the CDR3 is TGTGCCAGTAGTATTCTGGCTAGCGGGAGCTCAAACAATGAGCAGTTCTTC. Encoded protein: CASSILASGSSNNEQFF.

This clonotype occurred a few times. V is TRBV12-3 or TRBV12-4 and J is TRBJ1-5; possibly TRBD1 for D (6 bases). The CDR3 extends over 16 amino acids. The ends were cut back, 1 base at V and 6 bases at J, with 16 bases in the middle. The CDR3 DNA reads TGTGCCAGCAGTTTAGGCCGGGGGCAGAAGGGTCAGCCCCAGCATTTT. This sequence encodes CASSLGRGQKGQPQHF.

The J gene is TRBJ2-2, the V gene TRBV5-1; D is unresolved. CDR1 and CDR2 (germline): SGHRS, YFSETQ. The CDR3 extends over 15 amino acids. V lost 7 bases and J lost 1, with 14 bases in between. The CDR3 sequence: CASQWSPGNTGELFF. The CDR3 DNA reads as TGCGCCAGCCAGTGGAGCCCGGGGAACACCGGGGAGCTGTTTTTT.

This clonotype came up many times. The chain recombines TRBV12-3 or TRBV12-4 with TRBJ2-7; 11 bases map to TRBD2. The trim removed 6 bases at V and 0 bases at J, leaving 4 bases unmatched. The CDR3 consists of 15 residues. This CDR3 is CASSTSGSSSYEQYF. The CDR3 DNA follows: TGTGCCAGCAGCACTAGCGGGAGTAGCTCCTACGAGCAGTACTTC.

This clonotype was counted at least ten times. The junction shows a germline mismatch at one end, possibly a read error. The gene calls are TRBV7-7 and TRBJ2-6; 7 bases are a match to TRBD2. The CDR3 spans 19 residues. Germline V gene data show CDR1 as SSHAT and CDR2 as FNYEAQ (reference sequence). In DNA form, the CDR3 reads TGTGCTAGCAGCTTCGCCGGGAGGCTACCTTTCTCTGGGGCCAACGTCCTGACTTTC. As protein: CASSFAGRLPFSGANVLTF.

This clonotype was seen a few times. The chain combines TRBV7-2 with TRBJ1-1; D call uncertain. The V gene lost 7 bases and the J gene lost 4 bases, with 16 bases spanning the gap. This CDR3 region has 14 residues. Germline V lookup: CDR1 SGHTA, CDR2 FQGNSA. The DNA for the CDR3 is TGTGCCAGCACCCCCCAGCGGGGTGCCACTGAAGCTTTCTTT. This gives the protein CASTPQRGATEAFF.

This clonotype came up a few times. The chain uses TRBV7-2 and TRBJ2-1; 13 nucleotides line up with TRBD2. From germline, CDR1 is SGHTA and CDR2 FQGNSA. The CDR3 sequence is 21 residues long. V gave up 2 bases and J gave up 5 bases; unmatched junction bases: 18. The CDR3 protein is CASSLLVLPQTSGRPNNEQFF. The CDR3 DNA is TGTGCCAGCAGCTTATTAGTCCTTCCCCAGACTAGCGGGAGGCCGAACAATGAGCAGTTCTTC.